The rows below give T cell receptor beta chains drawn from one sample of a study of control samples from healthy donors and cancer patients. The repertoire was sequenced with immunoSEQ multiplex PCR; TCRdb's copy has only in-frame clones and lacks some. Of 100,000 to 150,000 clones in the sample, 85% to 90% were seen once. The specimen was PBMCs. The receptors here all came from a man in his fifties with head and neck cancer. Both conserved end residues are part of each CDR3. A D gene is named only where the DNA matches it firmly. The size of a clone is reported for some rows only, either as once, few or many, or as a class for expanded clones.

J	D	size	V	CDR3	DNA
TRBJ2-7	-	-	TRBV4-1	CASSQDRDPRYEQYF	TGCGCCAGCAGCCAAGATAGGGACCCAAGGTACGAGCAGTACTTC
TRBJ2-5	-	-	TRBV13	CASSSMDELRAQGTQYF	TGTGCCAGCAGCTCCATGGACGAGCTGAGAGCCCAGGGGACCCAGTACTTC
TRBJ2-3	-	-	TRBV5-1	CASSSWGEVGAFSTDTQYF	TGCGCCAGCAGCTCTTGGGGGGAAGTAGGGGCCTTTAGCACAGATACGCAGTATTTT
TRBJ1-1	-	-	TRBV4-1	CASSQRDGWTEAFF	TGCGCCAGCAGCCAGAGGGACGGTTGGACTGAAGCTTTCTTT
TRBJ1-1	-	few	TRBV28	CASSIPFGRTEAFF	TGTGCCAGCAGTATCCCCTTTGGGAGGACTGAAGCTTTCTTT
TRBJ2-5	-	-	TRBV10-3	CAIRLSIEETQYF	TGTGCCATCAGGTTGAGTATTGAAGAGACCCAGTACTTC
TRBJ2-6	TRBD1	-	TRBV5-1	CASSYTGGGSGANVLTF	TGCGCCAGCAGCTACACAGGGGGCGGGTCTGGGGCCAACGTCCTGACTTTC
TRBJ2-5	TRBD1	-	TRBV5-4	CASSLEGAWGKTQYF	TGTGCCAGCAGCTTGGAGGGGGCTTGGGGAAAGACCCAGTACTTC
TRBJ2-7	-	-	TRBV5-1	CASSSKDLSYEQYF	TGCGCCAGCAGCTCCAAGGACTTGTCCTACGAGCAGTACTTC
TRBJ2-5	TRBD1	-	TRBV28	CASSLGTGGLETQYF	TGTGCCAGCAGTTTAGGGACAGGGGGCTTGGAGACCCAGTACTTC
TRBJ2-7	TRBD1	-	TRBV7-9	CASSPLQGPYEQYF	TGTGCCAGCAGCCCTTTACAGGGGCCCTACGAGCAGTACTTC
TRBJ2-5	TRBD1	once	TRBV5-6	CASSLVGQGVGTQYF	TGTGCCAGCAGCTTGGTGGGACAGGGGGTGGGGACCCAGTACTTC
TRBJ1-4	-	-	TRBV2	CASSRQVNEKLFF	TGTGCCAGCAGCCGACAGGTTAATGAAAAACTGTTTTTT
TRBJ1-1	TRBD1	-	TRBV28	CASSGQGFLAEAFF	TGTGCCAGCAGTGGACAGGGATTTCTCGCTGAAGCTTTCTTT
TRBJ1-2	TRBD1	-	TRBV29-1	CSVEGLGRGYGYTF	TGCAGCGTTGAAGGACTTGGCAGGGGGTATGGCTACACCTTC
TRBJ2-7	-	-	TRBV6-1	CASSAPSGTGRDYEQYF	TGTGCCAGCAGTGCCCCCTCGGGAACCGGCAGGGACTACGAGCAGTACTTC
TRBJ1-1	-	once	TRBV29-1	CSVVGFSTEAFF	TGCAGCGTTGTCGGGTTCAGCACTGAAGCTTTCTTT
TRBJ2-7	TRBD1	-	TRBV29-1	CSVDSATGGVGGLYEQYF	TGCAGCGTTGACTCGGCGACAGGGGGCGTGGGTGGTTTGTACGAGCAGTACTTC
TRBJ2-4	TRBD1	-	TRBV3-1/TRBV3-2	CASSQDWGTGAKNIQYF	TGTGCCAGCAGCCAAGATTGGGGGACAGGGGCCAAAAACATTCAGTACTTC
TRBJ1-5	-	once	TRBV4-1	CASSQVALSNQPQHF	TGCGCCAGCAGCCAAGTAGCCCTTAGCAATCAGCCCCAGCATTTT
TRBJ1-1	-	-	TRBV30	CAWSVADMNTEAFF	TGTGCCTGGAGCGTAGCAGACATGAACACTGAAGCTTTCTTT
TRBJ1-2	-	-	TRBV6-4	CASSDHLAFGRPPPAGGYTF	TGTGCCAGCAGTGACCACCTCGCCTTCGGGAGACCACCCCCAGCGGGTGGCTACACCTTC
TRBJ2-1	TRBD2	-	TRBV29-1	CSAGGGSTGYNEQFF	TGCAGCGCGGGAGGGGGGTCCACGGGTTACAATGAGCAGTTCTTC
TRBJ2-1	TRBD2	-	TRBV6-2/TRBV6-3	CASSYTGTSGWNNEQFF	TGTGCCAGCAGTTATACCGGGACTAGCGGGTGGAACAATGAGCAGTTCTTC
TRBJ1-2	-	-	TRBV15	CATSTSLGYGYTF	TGTGCCACCAGCACCTCCTTGGGCTATGGCTACACCTTC
TRBJ2-1	-	-	TRBV24-1	CATSASEGGAYNEQFF	TGTGCCACCAGTGCCTCGGAGGGGGGGGCCTACAATGAGCAGTTCTTC
TRBJ2-3	TRBD2	-	TRBV6-5	CGSGGVMGTQYF	TGTGGAAGTGGGGGGGTGATGGGTACGCAGTATTTT
TRBJ1-6	-	-	TRBV5-5	CASSLVRYGNSPLHF	TGTGCCAGCAGCTTGGTGCGGTACGGTAATTCACCCCTCCACTTT
TRBJ2-5	-	-	TRBV3-1/TRBV3-2	CASSQQETQYF	TGTGCCAGCAGCCAACAAGAGACCCAGTACTTC
TRBJ2-6	-	-	TRBV3-1/TRBV3-2	CASSQEGLWVLGANVLTF	TGTGCCAGCAGCCAAGAGGGCCTTTGGGTTCTCGGGGCCAACGTCCTGACTTTC
TRBJ1-2	-	-	TRBV30	CAWSDGPYGYTF	TGTGCCTGGAGTGACGGGCCTTATGGCTACACCTTC
TRBJ2-1	-	-	TRBV12-3/TRBV12-4	CASSIYNEQFF	TGTGCCAGCAGTATCTACAATGAGCAGTTCTTC
TRBJ2-5	TRBD2	-	TRBV9	CASSARLAGETQYF	TGTGCCAGCAGCGCTAGACTAGCCGGGGAGACCCAGTACTTC
TRBJ1-4	TRBD1	few	TRBV7-6	CASSTGQGPGDEKLFF	TGTGCCAGCAGCACCGGACAGGGACCCGGGGATGAAAAACTGTTTTTT
TRBJ2-3	TRBD2	-	TRBV19	CASSIGGRALADTQYF	TGTGCCAGTAGTATTGGCGGGAGGGCCCTGGCAGATACGCAGTATTTT
TRBJ2-1	-	-	TRBV9	CASSVATRQTINEQFF	TGTGCCAGCAGCGTAGCTACGAGACAAACTATCAATGAGCAGTTCTTC
TRBJ2-1	TRBD1	-	TRBV5-1	CASSLEGQGSYNEQFF	TGCGCCAGCAGCTTGGAGGGACAGGGCTCCTACAATGAGCAGTTCTTC
TRBJ2-3	-	-	TRBV2	CASSESLDTQYF	TGTGCCAGCAGTGAAAGCCTGGATACGCAGTATTTT
TRBJ1-2	-	-	TRBV5-4	CASSSSPLNYGYTF	TGTGCCAGCAGCTCATCCCCTCTAAACTATGGCTACACCTTC
TRBJ2-7	TRBD2	-	TRBV11-3	CASSLGGGPAYEQYF	TGTGCCAGCAGCTTAGGCGGGGGGCCGGCCTACGAGCAGTACTTC
TRBJ1-1	TRBD1	-	TRBV10-3	CAVGQGVTLNTEAFF	TGTGCCGTCGGACAGGGGGTTACCCTGAACACTGAAGCTTTCTTT
TRBJ1-4	-	-	TRBV18	CASSPRAQRANEKLFF	TGTGCCAGCTCACCACGAGCCCAAAGGGCTAATGAAAAACTGTTTTTT
TRBJ2-7	-	-	TRBV13	CASSTAGVGEQYF	TGTGCCAGCAGCACTGCAGGAGTGGGCGAGCAGTACTTC
TRBJ1-2	-	-	TRBV28	CASRHPPGNYGYTF	TGTGCCAGCAGACACCCCCCGGGTAACTATGGCTACACCTTC
TRBJ1-2	-	-	TRBV25-1	CASSTWGLSYGYTF	TGTGCCAGCAGTACGTGGGGGCTGAGCTATGGCTACACCTTC